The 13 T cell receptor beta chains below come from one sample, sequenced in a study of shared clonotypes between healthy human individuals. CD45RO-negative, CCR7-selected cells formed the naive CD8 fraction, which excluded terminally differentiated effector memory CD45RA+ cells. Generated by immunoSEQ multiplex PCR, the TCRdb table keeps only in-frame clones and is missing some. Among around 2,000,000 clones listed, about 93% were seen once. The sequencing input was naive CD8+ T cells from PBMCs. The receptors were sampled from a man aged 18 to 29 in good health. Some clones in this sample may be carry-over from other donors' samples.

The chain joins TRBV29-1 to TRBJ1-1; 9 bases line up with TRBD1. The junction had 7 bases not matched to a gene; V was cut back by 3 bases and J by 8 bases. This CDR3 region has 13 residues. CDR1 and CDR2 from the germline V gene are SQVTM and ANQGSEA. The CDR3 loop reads CSVEGGTGPEAFF. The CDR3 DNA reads TGCAGCGTTGAGGGGGGGACAGGGCCCGAAGCTTTCTTT.

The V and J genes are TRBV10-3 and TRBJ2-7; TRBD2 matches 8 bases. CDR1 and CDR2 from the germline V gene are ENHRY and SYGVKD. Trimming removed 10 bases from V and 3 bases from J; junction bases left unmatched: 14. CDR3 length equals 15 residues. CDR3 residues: CATSGREVPFYEQYF. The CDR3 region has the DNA TGTGCCACTTCGGGGCGGGAGGTTCCCTTCTACGAGCAGTACTTC.

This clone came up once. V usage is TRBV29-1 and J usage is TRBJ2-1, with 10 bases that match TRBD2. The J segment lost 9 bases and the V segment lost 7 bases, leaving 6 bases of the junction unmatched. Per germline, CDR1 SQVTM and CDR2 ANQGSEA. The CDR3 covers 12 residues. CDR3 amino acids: CSALAGVSEQFF. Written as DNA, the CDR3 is TGCAGCGCGCTAGCGGGAGTCAGTGAGCAGTTCTTC.

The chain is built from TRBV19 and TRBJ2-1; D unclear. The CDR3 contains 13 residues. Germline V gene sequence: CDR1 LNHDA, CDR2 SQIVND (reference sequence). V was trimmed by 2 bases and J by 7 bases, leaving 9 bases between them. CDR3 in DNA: TGTGCCAGTAGTATACTACTGTTGAATGAGCAGTTCTTC. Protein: CASSILLLNEQFF. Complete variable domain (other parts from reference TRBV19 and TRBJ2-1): DGGITQSPKYLFRKEGQNVTLSCEQNLNHDAMYWYRQDPGQGLRLIYYSQIVNDFQKGDIAEGYSVSREKKESFPLTVTSAQKNPTAFYLCASSILLLNEQFFGPGTRLTVL.

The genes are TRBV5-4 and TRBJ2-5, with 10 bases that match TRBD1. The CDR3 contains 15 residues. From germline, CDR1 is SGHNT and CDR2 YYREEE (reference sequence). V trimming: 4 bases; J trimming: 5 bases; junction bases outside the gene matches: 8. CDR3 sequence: CASSGTDRGRETQYF. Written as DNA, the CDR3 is TGTGCCAGCAGCGGAACCGACAGGGGGCGGGAGACCCAGTACTTC.

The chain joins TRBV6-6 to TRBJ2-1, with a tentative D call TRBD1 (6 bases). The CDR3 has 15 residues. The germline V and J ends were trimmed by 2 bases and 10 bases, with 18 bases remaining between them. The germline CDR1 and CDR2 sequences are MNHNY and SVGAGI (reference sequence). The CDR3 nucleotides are TGTGCCAGCAGTTACCTTCCGGGACAAAAGTCGGAGCAGTTCTTC. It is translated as CASSYLPGQKSEQFF.

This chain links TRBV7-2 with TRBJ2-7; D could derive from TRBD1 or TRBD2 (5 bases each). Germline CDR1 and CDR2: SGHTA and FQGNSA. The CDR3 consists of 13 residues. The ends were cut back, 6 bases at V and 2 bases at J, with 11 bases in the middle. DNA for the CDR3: TGTGCCAGCAGAAGGGACGGAACCTACGAGCAGTACTTC. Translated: CASRRDGTYEQYF.

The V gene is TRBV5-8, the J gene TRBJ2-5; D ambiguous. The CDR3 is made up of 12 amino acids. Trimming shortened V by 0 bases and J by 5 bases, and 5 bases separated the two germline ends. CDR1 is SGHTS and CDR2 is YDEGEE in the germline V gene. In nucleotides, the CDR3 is TGTGCCAGCAGCTTGGCGGTGGAGACCCAGTACTTC. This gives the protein CASSLAVETQYF.

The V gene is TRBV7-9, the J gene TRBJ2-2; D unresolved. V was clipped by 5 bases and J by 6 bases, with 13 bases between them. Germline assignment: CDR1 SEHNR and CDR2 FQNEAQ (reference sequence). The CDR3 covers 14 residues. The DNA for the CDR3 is TGTGCCAGCAGCCAAGGTGGGGTAGCCGGGGAGCTGTTTTTT. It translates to CASSQGGVAGELFF.

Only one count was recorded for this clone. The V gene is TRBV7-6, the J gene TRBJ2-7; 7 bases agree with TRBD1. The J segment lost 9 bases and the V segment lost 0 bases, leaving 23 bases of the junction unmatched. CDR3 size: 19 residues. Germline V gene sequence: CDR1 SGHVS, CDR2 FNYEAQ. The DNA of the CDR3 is TGTGCCAGCAGCTTAGCCGGTGGGGGCTACAGAGACACAGGGGTCTTGCAGTACTTC. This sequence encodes CASSLAGGGYRDTGVLQYF.

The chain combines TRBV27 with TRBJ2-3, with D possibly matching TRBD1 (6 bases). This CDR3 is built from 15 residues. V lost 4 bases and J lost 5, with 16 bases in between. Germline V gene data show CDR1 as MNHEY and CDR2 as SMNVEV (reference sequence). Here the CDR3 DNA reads TGTGCCAGCAGTTGGATCAGGGGTTCTGTAGATACGCAGTATTTT. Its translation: CASSWIRGSVDTQYF.

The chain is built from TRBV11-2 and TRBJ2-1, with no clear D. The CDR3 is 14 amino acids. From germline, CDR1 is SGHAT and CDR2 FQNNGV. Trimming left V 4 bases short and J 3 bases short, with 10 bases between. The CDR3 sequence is CASSYPGSYNEQFF. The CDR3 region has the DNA TGTGCCAGCAGCTATCCAGGCAGCTACAATGAGCAGTTCTTC.

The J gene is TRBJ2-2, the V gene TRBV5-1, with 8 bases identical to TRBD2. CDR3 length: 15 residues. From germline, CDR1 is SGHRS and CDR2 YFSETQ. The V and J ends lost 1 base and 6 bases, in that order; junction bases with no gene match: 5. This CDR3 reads CASSLTGRVPGELFF. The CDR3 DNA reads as TGCGCCAGCAGCTTGACCGGGAGGGTGCCCGGGGAGCTGTTTTTT.